This TCR beta chain was found in a study of T cell changes during pregnancy in multiple sclerosis (dated by TCRdb to about 2019). Regarding the research as a whole: The study looked at changes in the T cell repertoire across pregnancy in women with multiple sclerosis.

In regard to this clone: The antigen it binds to is not known. Base qualities are not at hand, and no much larger clone is one base apart.

Library prep was done by the immunoSEQ multiplex PCR assay. TCRdb re-hosts the immuneACCESS table, in-frame sequences only. Its copies lack some clones; in the studies checked, an unresolved V gene accounts for under half of them, and the cause for the rest is not known. This sample holds some 100,000 clones; around 90% were observed only once. The ten largest clones capture approximately 1.2% of the sample. V is trimmed back by 6 bases and J by 7 bases, and the junction contains 14 bases that no gene match accounts for. The CDR3 sequence holds 15 residues, the cysteine and phenylalanine included. Solely the CDR3 DNA is kept, with 45 bases framed from the first base. Per the germline V gene, MNHNS is the CDR1 and SASEGT is the CDR2.

The sequence was obtained from a female donor with multiple sclerosis, enrolled in a pregnancy study. The material was peripheral blood, obtained in the second trimester of pregnancy. The sequence is built from TRBV6-1 and TRBJ1-2; TRBD1 matches 7 bases in the middle. The CDR3 here reads CASRMMTGSRTGYTF. The nucleotides read TGTGCCAGCAGGATGATGACAGGGTCCAGAACTGGCTACACCTTC.